This T cell receptor beta chain emerged from a study of cytomegalovirus exposure and HLA in healthy donors (dated by TCRdb to 2016 to 2017). Regarding the study in general: An earlier analysis of roughly 610 of the donors reported approximately 300 Gb of sequence data and 100 million to 120 million unique TCR beta sequences obtained from about 179 million T cells. Approximately 310 gigabases of sequencing data and tens of millions of unique TCR sequences were included in an early release covering about 600 HLA-typed donors. Of the 398 genotyped donors, 75% to 85% were placed in the genetic ancestry cluster associated with self-reported Caucasian donors. The aim of the study was to test whether cataloging public T cell receptors could identify signatures of past pathogen exposure. The study profiled the T cell repertoires of under 700 subjects by immunosequencing and related them to cytomegalovirus serostatus. In addition to the first cohort of hundreds of subjects, a separate validation cohort of 130 or so different subjects was used. To predict cytomegalovirus infection status, the study brought together high-throughput TCR immunosequencing, statistical association of individual TCRs with disease status, and machine learning. To study patterns of TCR occurrence, a later analysis re-analyzed previously published TCR beta repertoires from around 660 donors and added high-resolution HLA genotyping. Rather than using new phenotypic data, the later analysis identified candidate immune exposures from TCR beta sequences and from how often those sequences occurred across donors. An earlier analysis of 587 of the donors used high-throughput TCR beta sequencing to judge whether each TCR beta V gene segment behaved as functional or pseudogenic. Donor age, sex, ethnicity and CMV serostatus were compiled alongside the repertoire data. In a later genetic analysis, genome-wide SNP genotypes for about three fifths of the roughly 670 donors were used, and that subset was treated as a discovery cohort. Every discovery cohort repertoire had been produced on one sequencing platform. HLA typing covered class I and class II loci at four-digit resolution. The number of donors typed differed by locus, with 629-630 for A, B, C, DRB1 and DQB1, 522 for DQA1, over 600 for DPA1, and around 430 for DPB1. Because of strong linkage in the cohort, five DR-DQ haplotypes were treated as single units for association and clustering. Among some 410 genotyped donors of the cohort, an average of around 240,000 unique TCR beta nucleotide sequences were sequenced per donor, around 20% of them non-productive. The paper's findings and limits, for the study overall: Some 15 rarely observed V segments, including chromosome 9 orphons, were excluded from the earlier analysis of several hundred of the donors because counts were too low. In both the original and validation cohorts, the classifier was reported to diagnose cytomegalovirus status with high specificity and sensitivity. In the study, approximately 160 TCR beta chains were listed as associated with cytomegalovirus. Because some donors lacked HLA typing at each locus, the association tests relied only on the typed subset. In vitro tests confirmed that a few of the cytomegalovirus-associated TCR beta chains recognize cytomegalovirus antigens. A further reported finding was that TCR beta sequences accurately predicted the HLA-A and HLA-B alleles for most subjects in the first cohort. Most TCR sequences were seen in very few donors, while some public TCRs were found in many individuals. In a later analysis, TCR association rates were found to vary across HLA loci, with the most associated TCRs seen for DRB1 alleles and the fewest for HLA-C alleles. A later genetic analysis reported fewer N-insertions in productive TCRs among donors in an Asian-associated ancestry cluster than the roughly 690-donor mean. Linkage disequilibrium might explain the correlated functional status among segregating V segments, but an unknown experimental factor could not be ruled out. Several of the top co-occurrence clusters appeared to be linked to parvovirus B19, influenza, CMV and Epstein-Barr virus, according to a later analysis. Some IMGT-functional V segments, including TRBV6-2 and TRBV6-3, could not be distinguished by the 87-base-pair reads and were therefore excluded. According to a later analysis, most CMV-associated TCR beta chains appeared to be HLA-restricted, and the HLA associations seemed to be driven largely by CMV exposure. The only immune exposure information available for the cohort was CMV serostatus. Only TCR beta chains were sequenced in this cohort, and the absence of alpha or paired-chain data limited detectable features. In a later analysis, some 17,000 TCR beta sequences were associated with specific HLA alleles at a false discovery rate of 0.05. A cluster of highly shared sequence variants was judged likely to be a technical artifact of the sequencing pipeline. A later analysis found that HLA-associated TCR beta chains were more clonally expanded and had lower generation probabilities than equally common non-associated chains. V-gene and J-gene trimming of TCR beta chains was associated with a missense DCLRE1C variant in a later genetic analysis, and the association was replicated in an independent cohort. In an earlier analysis of some 500 of the donors, most TCR beta V segments appeared in productive rearrangements about 87% or about 30% of the time, broadly matching IMGT annotations. The authors suggested that the approach could potentially be generalized to other disease states and immunological phenotypes. Assigning TCR associations to individual alleles was difficult when HLA alleles, especially DR and DQ, strongly co-occurred. Roughly uniform sequencing depth across donors was assumed in presence/absence analyses, although this assumption may not hold.

Library prep was done by the immunoSEQ multiplex PCR assay. For the multiplex PCR, a mixture combining 60 forward primers for TCR Vbeta segments and 13 reverse primers for TCR Jbeta segments was used. A multiplex PCR assay on genomic DNA amplified the CDR3 region of rearranged TCR beta genes. The amplified TCR beta libraries were sequenced on the Illumina HiSeq System as 87-base-pair reads. In the source study's methods: A later analysis tallied roughly 78 million unique TCR beta chains across the 550 to 850 repertoires, and approximately 11 million of those chains were shared by two or more donors. To remove PCR and sequencing errors, raw reads were error-corrected and collapsed into unique sequences using a nearest-neighbor algorithm that merged closely related sequences. Alignment of CDR3 sequences to IMGT reference sequences was used to assign V, D and J gene segments. For a sequence to be retained, a match of at least six nucleotides to both a V gene segment and a J gene segment was required. Rearrangements were classified as productive when the CDR3 lacked stop codons and remained in frame with V and J, and all other rearrangements were classified as non-productive. Following IMGT convention, CDR3 was defined as the stretch from the second conserved V-encoded cysteine up to the conserved J-encoded phenylalanine. Sequences without an unambiguous match to a single V gene segment were excluded from the earlier analysis of a few hundred of the donors. An earlier analysis of 450 to 650 of the donors called V segments functional above 56.7% productive rearrangements and segregating when the between-donor standard deviation exceeded 5%. To diagnose cytomegalovirus status from the catalog of TCR beta chain sequences, a statistical classification framework was built. V and J gene assignment, in a later analysis, came from comparing TCR nucleotide sequences with IMGT/GENE-DB human TR gene sequences. A later analysis assigned CDR3 sequences and most-parsimonious VDJ recombination scenarios with the TCRdist pipeline. In a later analysis, each TCR beta chain was defined by its CDR3 amino acid sequence together with its V-gene family, and reads without a unique V-gene family were excluded. In a later analysis, 450 to 600 highly shared, low-generation-probability nucleotide sequences were removed to address suspected cross-contamination and a sequencing artifact. In a later analysis, a clonal expansion index was calculated for each public chain from normalized within-repertoire ranks of inferred template counts. In a later analysis, generation probabilities were computed using a VDJ recombination model fitted to out-of-frame rearrangements, and the results were checked against IGoR. In a later analysis, hypergeometric tests were used to score TCR-TCR, TCR-HLA and TCR-CMV co-occurrence, with a repertoire-size bias correction applied to TCR pairs. In a later analysis, false discovery rates were estimated by permuting HLA or CMV assignments 20 times. In a later analysis, co-occurring TCRs were grouped with DBSCAN, and TCRdist sequence similarity was added when clustering was performed within HLA-allele-positive subsets. Repertoires with fewer than 30,000 or more than 120,000 public chains, plus five repertoires with anomalous nucleotide sharing, were excluded from co-occurrence clustering. Drawn from immuneACCESS, this table holds only the in-frame rearrangements with V and J called that TCRdb kept. Clones are partly lost; checked studies trace under half to an unresolved V gene and leave the rest unexplained. V and J calls and clone size are copied from that table; D and trimming were computed from the DNA. In all, the sample holds about 55,000 clones, and roughly 77% of those were seen once. Jointly, the top ten make up around 2.5% of the sample.

The CDR3 runs 14 residues from the cysteine to the phenylalanine. This entry keeps only the CDR3 DNA: 42 bases, framed from base 1. The germline ends are 14 bases apart after V is trimmed by 6 bases and J by 2 bases. Based on the germline V gene, the CDR1 and CDR2 sequences are SGHRS and YFSETQ. On this clone itself: Its recognized antigen is unknown. No base quality values were provided; no much bigger clone lies one nucleotide off.

In total, approximately 610 healthy bone marrow donors made up the cohort. At the time of sampling, every cohort member was nominally healthy, though immune exposures that went unrecorded were likely present. The donor was CMV seronegative and belonged to the group of 352 seronegative cohort members. A peripheral blood sample was collected from each donor, and TCR beta sequencing was performed on peripheral blood mononuclear cells. Genomic DNA extraction from the blood cell samples was performed with the Qiagen DNeasy Blood Extraction Kit. The receptor comes from a female donor in good health and CMV-seronegative. The sequenced material came from PBMCs. The rearrangement combines TRBV5-1 with TRBJ2-5, with TRBD1 perhaps the D gene, on 6 matching bases. The DNA sequence reads TGCGCCAGCACCTCCTCAGGGGTTCAAGAGACCCAGTACTTC. Its product reads: CASTSSGVQETQYF. Reference TRBV5-1 and TRBJ2-5 proteins supply the regions before and after the CDR3; the full variable domain is: KAGVTQTPRYLIKTRGQQVTLSCSPISGHRSVSWYQQTPGQGLQFLFEYFSETQRNKGNFPGRFSGRQFSNSRSEMNVSTLELGDSALYLCASTSSGVQETQYFGPGTRLLVL.